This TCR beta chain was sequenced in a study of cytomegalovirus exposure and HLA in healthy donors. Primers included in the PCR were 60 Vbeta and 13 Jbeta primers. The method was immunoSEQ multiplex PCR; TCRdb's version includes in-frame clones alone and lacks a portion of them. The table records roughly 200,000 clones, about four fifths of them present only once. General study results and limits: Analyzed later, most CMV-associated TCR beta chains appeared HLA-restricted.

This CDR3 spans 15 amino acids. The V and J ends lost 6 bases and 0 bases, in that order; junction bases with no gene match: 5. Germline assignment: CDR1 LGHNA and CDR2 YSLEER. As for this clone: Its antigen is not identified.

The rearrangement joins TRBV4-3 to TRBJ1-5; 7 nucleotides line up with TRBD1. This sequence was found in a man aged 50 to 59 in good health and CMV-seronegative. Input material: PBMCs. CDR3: CASSRTGDSNQPQHF. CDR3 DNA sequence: TGCGCCAGCAGTCGTACAGGGGATAGCAATCAGCCCCAGCATTTT.